This section outlines one T cell receptor (beta chain) sequence together with its context. No antigen is known for it. The assay was carried out at the deep level. Method: immunoSEQ multiplex PCR; TCRdb's copy keeps in-frame clones and lacks some. The sample has approximately 2.5 million clones, approximately 94% seen once; the top ten hold 0.13% to 0.15%. The sample is drawn from a study of shared clonotypes between healthy human individuals. Whole-study findings and limits: Despite large depth, rarefaction showed incomplete sorted-subset sequencing. Only blood underwent sampling, and tissue repertoires likely differ. What naive subsets generally showed was a larger estimated richness than memory subsets showed.

CDR3 length: 15 amino acids. Germline V gives CDR1 SGHDT, CDR2 YYEEEE. V lost 0 bases and J lost 5; bases outside the gene matches: 7. The source of this sequence is a man aged 18 to 29 in good health. The rearrangement uses TRBV5-6 and TRBJ2-5; 7 nucleotides match TRBD1. Sequenced input: naive CD4+ T cells sorted from blood. The subset is: CD45RA+ positively selected. The CDR3 sequence: CASSLERGLVETQYF. In DNA, the CDR3 is TGTGCCAGCAGCTTGGAAAGGGGGCTGGTGGAGACCCAGTACTTC.